This entry lists 19 T cell receptor beta chains sequenced from one sample in a study of neurological immune-mediated disorders. MiXCR, run by TCRdb on the 5' RACE reads, gives a single entry per CDR3 protein. The sample has some 46,000 distinct CDR3 sequences; roughly 4.1% are singletons. Sequenced material: PBMCs. The origin of the receptors is a woman aged 55 to 70 with multiple sclerosis.

This clonotype has at least ten counts. The chain uses TRBV2 and TRBJ2-2; 9 bases line up with TRBD1. This CDR3 is 14 amino acids long. Trimming removed 11 bases from V and 8 bases from J; junction bases left unmatched: 12. Germline CDR1 is SNHLY and CDR2 is FYNNEI. CDR3 sequence reads: CAWSTGQGRGELFF. CDR3 coding DNA: TGTGCCTGGTCAACGGGACAGGGCCGGGGGGAGCTGTTTTTT.

This clonotype was seen ten or more times. This chain connects TRBV29-1 to TRBJ2-5; TRBD1 matches at 7 bases. After removal of 6 bases from V and 4 bases from J, the junction contained 5 bases not matched to a gene. The CDR3 runs 12 residues. Germline CDR1 is SQVTM and CDR2 is ANQGSEA. CDR3 protein: CSVHTGVETQYF. CDR3 DNA sequence: TGCAGCGTCCACACAGGGGTAGAGACCCAGTACTTC.

The sample holds many counts of this clonotype. The chain links TRBV20-1 to TRBJ2-7, with 15 bases matching TRBD2. The CDR3 totals 16 residues. Germline CDR1 and CDR2: DFQATT and SNEGSKA (reference sequence). The junction had 4 bases not matched to a gene; V was cut back by 0 bases and J by 4 bases. The CDR3 is CSAREGTSGRKYEQYV. In nucleotides, the CDR3 is TGCAGTGCTAGAGAAGGGACTAGCGGGAGGAAATACGAGCAGTACGTC.

This clonotype has only a few counts. The chain has TRBV10-3 and TRBJ1-3, with 7 nucleotides matching TRBD1. The CDR3 is 12 amino acids. V gave up 9 bases and J gave up 4 bases; unmatched junction bases: 3. Germline V gene lookup returns CDR1 ENHRY and CDR2 SYGVKD. CDR3 sequence (DNA): TGTGCCATTGGGACAGAGGGAAACACCATATATTTT. Its protein product is CAIGTEGNTIYF.

In its sample, this clonotype was seen many times. This chain links TRBV20-1 with TRBJ1-2; D is ambiguous. CDR3 length: 13 residues. Germline values: CDR1 DFQATT, CDR2 SNEGSKA (reference sequence). With 0 bases removed from V and 6 bases from J, the gap between germline ends came to 11 bases. The DNA for the CDR3 is TGCAGTGCTAGAGATAGGGTAGCTGATGGCTACACCTTC. It encodes CSARDRVADGYTF.

At least ten counts were recorded for this clonotype. This chain uses TRBV24-1 with TRBJ2-3; TRBD2 agrees at 9 bases. The trim removed 3 bases at V and 4 bases at J, leaving 13 bases unmatched. The CDR3 contains 18 residues. Germline V CDR1 and CDR2: KGHDR, SFDVKD. The CDR3 DNA is TGTGCCACCAGTGATGCTAGCGGGACCCGGGATTTTGCAGATACGCAGTATTTT. The encoded protein is CATSDASGTRDFADTQYF.

This clonotype was found a few times. The chain links TRBV7-2 to TRBJ2-3; unclear D gene. Trimming pared 5 bases from V and 1 base from J, leaving 13 bases between. Germline CDR1 and CDR2: SGHTA and FQGNSA. This CDR3 region has 15 residues. In DNA form, the CDR3 reads TGTGCCAGCAGCCCCAGACTTGCTGGCACAGATACGCAGTATTTT. Translating it yields CASSPRLAGTDTQYF.

This clonotype was observed at least ten times. The chain has TRBV29-1 and TRBJ1-1, with D hard to call. The CDR3 has 10 residues. V lost 4 bases and J lost 6, with 6 bases in between. Germline V gene lookup returns CDR1 SQVTM and CDR2 ANQGSEA. CDR3 sequence: CSVAGSEAFF. CDR3 nucleotides: TGCAGCGTTGCGGGGTCTGAAGCTTTCTTT.

This clonotype was seen ten or more times. V and J are TRBV6-6 and TRBJ2-1; TRBD2 matches 7 bases. Germline CDR1 and CDR2: MNHNY and SVGAGI (reference sequence). V was clipped by 2 bases and J by 9 bases; unmatched bases: 13. This CDR3 is 16 amino acids long. The CDR3 nucleotides are TGTGCCAGCAGTTACGACGTGGGGCTTTCGGGGGGTGAGCAGTTCTTC. Protein product: CASSYDVGLSGGEQFF.

This clonotype was found many times. As DNA, the CDR3 is TGTGCCAGCAGCTTGGCGATCCTAGGGGGGACAGGGAATCCCGAAGCTTTCTTT. Residues: CASSLAILGGTGNPEAFF. The chain links TRBV5-4 to TRBJ1-1; TRBD1 agrees at 9 bases. The CDR3 covers 18 residues. With 0 bases clipped from V and 8 bases from J, the junction kept 17 bases outside the gene matches. From germline, CDR1 is SGHNT and CDR2 YYREEE (reference sequence).

This clonotype was observed many times. V is TRBV20-1 and J is TRBJ2-5, with 14 bases that match TRBD2. V was pared by 4 bases and J by 0 bases, with 10 bases of the junction left unmatched. Germline-derived CDR1 and CDR2 are DFQATT and SNEGSKA (reference sequence). CDR3 length: 18 residues. CDR3 amino acids: CSANGDGLAGGYQETQYF. For the CDR3, the DNA is TGCAGTGCTAATGGAGATGGACTAGCGGGGGGTTACCAAGAGACCCAGTACTTC.

At least ten counts were recorded for this clonotype. It is unclear where the CDR3 begins or ends on the DNA, so no DNA is shown, and the CDR3 is as TCRdb lists it. The chain has TRBV28 and TRBJ2-7; TRBD2, the table's D call, lacks a check against the DNA. Both ends counted, the CDR3 spans 15 residues. CDR1 is MDHEN, CDR2 SYDVKM, per germline. The CDR3 is CASSTSGRPSYEQYF.

Ten or more counts support this clonotype. The gene calls are TRBV10-3 and TRBJ2-1; TRBD2 matches at 7 bases. V shed 0 bases and J 10 bases; nucleotides not matched to a gene: 12. CDR1 is ENHRY, CDR2 SYGVKD, per germline. The CDR3 has 16 residues. CDR3 bases: TGTGCCATCAGTGAGTCTTTTGGACTAGGAACAATGGAGCAGTTCTTC. This sequence encodes CAISESFGLGTMEQFF.

At least ten counts were recorded for this clonotype. The genes are TRBV20-1 and TRBJ2-3, with 12 bases lining up with TRBD2. V was clipped by 6 bases and J by 0 bases; unmatched bases: 13. Germline loops: CDR1 DFQATT, CDR2 SNEGSKA (reference sequence). This CDR3 is 18 amino acids long. The CDR3 loop is CSAEGLAGGDPSTDTQYF. In DNA form, the CDR3 reads TGCAGTGCCGAGGGGCTAGCGGGGGGGGACCCTAGCACAGATACGCAGTATTTT.

This clonotype was seen a handful of times. The V gene is TRBV6-5, the J gene TRBJ2-1; D perhaps matches TRBD2 (5 bases). CDR3 size: 17 residues. Germline CDR1 is MNHEY and CDR2 is SVGAGI. Trimming left V 2 bases short and J 6 bases short, with 20 bases between. DNA for the CDR3: TGTGCCAGCAGTTACGATCGGGAACTCTTCCCCCCCAATGAGCAGTTCTTC. Amino acid sequence: CASSYDRELFPPNEQFF.

A few counts support this clonotype. The chain uses TRBV5-1 and TRBJ2-3; tentative D call: TRBD2 (6 bases). Trimming took off 3 bases at V and 6 bases at J, with 20 bases between the two ends. The CDR3 consists of 16 residues. Germline lookup yields CDR1 SGHRS and CDR2 YFSETQ. CDR3 loop: CASSYASGGGMDTQYF. The CDR3 DNA is TGCGCCAGCAGCTACGCCTCCGGGGGTGGGATGGATACGCAGTATTTT.

This clonotype was observed at least ten times. V and J are TRBV20-1 and TRBJ1-2, with no clear D. Germline V gene data show CDR1 as DFQATT and CDR2 as SNEGSKA (reference sequence). The V and J ends lost 6 bases and 2 bases respectively, with 22 bases between them. The CDR3 loop spans 16 amino acids. The CDR3 reads CSARRFGRLMNYGYTF. As DNA, the CDR3 is TGCAGTGCCCGGAGGTTTGGCCGACTAATGAACTATGGCTACACCTTC.

This clonotype appeared many times. V is TRBV7-9 and J is TRBJ1-4; D not certain. Germline V lookup: CDR1 SEHNR, CDR2 FQNEAQ (reference sequence). The V end lost 5 bases, the J end lost 1 base, and 14 bases lay between the germline ends. The CDR3 loop spans 16 amino acids. The CDR3 DNA reads as TGTGCCAGCAGCAGCCTCCTCGGATTAACTAATGAAAAACTGTTTTTT. This gives the protein CASSSLLGLTNEKLFF.

This clonotype came up a few times. This chain connects TRBV12-3 or TRBV12-4 to TRBJ2-3; 16 bases line up with TRBD2. The CDR3 totals 18 residues. The junction had 8 bases not matched to a gene; V was cut back by 6 bases and J by 2 bases. The CDR3 loop is CASRPGLAGGKYTDTQYF. The DNA for the CDR3 is TGTGCCAGCAGGCCGGGACTAGCGGGGGGGAAGTACACAGATACGCAGTATTTT.